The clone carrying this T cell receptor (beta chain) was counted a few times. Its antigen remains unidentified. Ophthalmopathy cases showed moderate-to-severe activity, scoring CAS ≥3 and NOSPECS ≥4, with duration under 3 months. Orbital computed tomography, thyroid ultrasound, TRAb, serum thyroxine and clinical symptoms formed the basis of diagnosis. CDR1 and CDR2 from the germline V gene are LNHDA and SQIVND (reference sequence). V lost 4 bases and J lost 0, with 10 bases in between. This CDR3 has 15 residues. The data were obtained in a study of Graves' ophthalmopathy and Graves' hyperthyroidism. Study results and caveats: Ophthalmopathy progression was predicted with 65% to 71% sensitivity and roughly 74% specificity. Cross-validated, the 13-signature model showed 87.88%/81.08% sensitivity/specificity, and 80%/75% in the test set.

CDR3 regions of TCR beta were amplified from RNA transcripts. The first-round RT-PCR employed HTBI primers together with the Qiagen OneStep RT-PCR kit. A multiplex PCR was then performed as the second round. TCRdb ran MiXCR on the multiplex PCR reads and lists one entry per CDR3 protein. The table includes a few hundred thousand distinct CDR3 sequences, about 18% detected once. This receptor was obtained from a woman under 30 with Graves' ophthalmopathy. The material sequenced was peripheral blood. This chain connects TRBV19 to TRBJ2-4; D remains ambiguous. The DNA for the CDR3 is TGTGCCAGTAGTAACCTCACGGGAGCCAAAAACATTCAGTACTTC. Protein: CASSNLTGAKNIQYF.